The T cell receptor beta chain described here comes from a study of blood T cell repertoires in COVID-19. Study as a whole: Researchers got acute and convalescent COVID-19 samples from the United States, Italy and Spain.

V was pared by 4 bases and J by 8 bases, with 7 bases of the junction left unmatched. Germline CDR1 is SGHRS and CDR2 is YFSETQ. The CDR3 has 14 residues. Measured with immunoSEQ multiplex PCR; TCRdb has only the in-frame clones, and not every one. The sample consists of roughly 380,000 clones, approximately 89% of them appearing once. The sequencing sample was made of PBMCs or T cells enriched from blood (not recorded which). This TCR was recovered from a man aged 25 to 45 who had recovered from COVID-19. This chain links TRBV5-1 with TRBJ1-2; TRBD1 matches at 11 bases. CDR3 region: CASSPDRGRRGYTF. The CDR3 nucleotides read TGCGCCAGCAGCCCGGACAGGGGGCGTCGAGGCTACACCTTC.